This T cell receptor (beta chain) was captured by sequencing in a study of T cell responses to AZD1222 COVID-19 vaccine. Findings of the study overall: After the peak T cell response, and only then, were repertoires sampled.

Points on this clone: Its antigen is still unknown.

J gave up 0 bases and V 10 bases, and 11 bases lay outside the gene matches. CDR3 length: 15 residues. The germline V gene encodes CDR1 MNHEY and CDR2 SVGAGI. TCRdb keeps only in-frame clones here, not all; method: immunoSEQ multiplex PCR. The sample lists roughly 160,000 clones, around 93% occurring once. The starting material was peripheral blood, obtained on day 0 of AZD1222 vaccination. J is TRBJ1-1 and V is TRBV6-5; 7 nucleotides agree with TRBD1. The TCR comes from an adult in good health. Here the CDR3 reads CATYRVRGMNTEAFF. The CDR3 region has the DNA TGTGCCACCTACCGGGTCAGGGGGATGAACACTGAAGCTTTCTTT.